This TCR beta chain was sequenced in a study of human T cells and chemical hapten exposure. Study findings and constraints: Counts of expanded TCRs (at PT1) showed a positive correlation with patch test score.

Time point here: patch test 2, 6 weeks after DPC sensitization. Treatment denoted: therapeutic diphenylcyclopropenone sensitization with weekly scalp DPC. V lost 6 bases and J lost 1, with 12 bases in between. The CDR3 sequence is 13 residues long. The germline V gene encodes CDR1 DFQATT and CDR2 SNEGSKA (reference sequence). Note on this clonotype: Its target is not known.

As originally analysed: Between about 23,224 and 700,000 TCRs appeared in each sample, and the median stood at roughly 100,000. Via MiXCR, TCRdb re-called the RACE reads, giving one row per CDR3 protein. TCRdb's processing, not the authors' own work, is the source of the V and J calls. The sample shows some 42,000 distinct CDR3 sequences, around 10% of them seen only once. The sample here was whole blood, taken in connection with sensitization to the hapten diphenylcyclopropenone (DPC). This clonotype was obtained from a woman in her forties with alopecia areata. Some clones in this sample may be carry-over from other donors' samples. V gene TRBV20-1 combines with J gene TRBJ1-1; D remains ambiguous. The CDR3: CSARSRRNTEAFF. CDR3 DNA: TGCAGTGCACGCTCCAGGAGGAACACTGAAGCTTTCTTT.